Listed here is a single T cell receptor beta chain. Sequenced by immunoSEQ multiplex PCR; TCRdb stores in-frame clones only, minus some. This table holds over 70,000 clones, around 96% found once. The data were taken from a study of technical replicates of blood from a few donors. The sequenced material came from T cells isolated from PBMCs. This clonotype originated in a human donor in good health.

The CDR3 DNA sequence: TGTGCCAGCAGCCTCGACAGGAACACTGAAGCTTTCTTT. This gives the protein CASSLDRNTEAFF. J is TRBJ1-1 and V is TRBV5-4; weak D call: TRBD1 (5 bases). In germline, CDR1 is SGHNT, CDR2 YYREEE (reference sequence). The CDR3 covers 13 residues. V lost 4 bases to trimming and J lost 1 base, with 8 bases between them.